These 7 T cell receptor beta chains came from one sample sequenced in a study of shared clonotypes between healthy human individuals. Sequencing was performed with immunoSEQ multiplex PCR; in TCRdb, only in-frame clones are kept and a portion is missing. Of about 1,500,000 clones listed, more than 95% are singletons. Sequences were obtained from naive CD4+ T cells sorted from blood. Noted subset: CD45RA+ positively selected. Receptor source: a man between 25 and 39 years old in good health.

This clone was counted once. The rearrangement joins TRBV7-2 to TRBJ2-5; TRBD1 is a possible D gene (7 bases). The CDR3 is made up of 13 amino acids. Germline CDR1 SGHTA, CDR2 FQGNSA. Trimming pared 3 bases from V and 5 bases from J, leaving 10 bases between. CDR3 sequence (DNA): TGTGCCAGCAGCTTTCAGGGGGGCGAGACCCAGTACTTC. It codes for CASSFQGGETQYF.

The CDR3 protein is CASSSLGGSYEQYF. CDR3 sequence (DNA): TGTGCCAGCAGTTCCCTCGGGGGCTCCTACGAGCAGTACTTC. This sequence joins TRBV27 and TRBJ2-7; D might be TRBD2 (6 bases). The CDR3 covers 14 residues. The V gene's germline CDR1 is MNHEY and CDR2 SMNVEV (reference sequence). Trimming left V 4 bases short and J 0 bases short, with 10 bases between.

The chain joins TRBV2 to TRBJ2-3; 9 bases match TRBD1. V trimming: 4 bases; J trimming: 3 bases; junction bases outside the gene matches: 8. This CDR3 has 16 amino acids. The germline V gene has CDR1 SNHLY and CDR2 FYNNEI. The CDR3 DNA follows: TGTGCCAGCAGTGCACAGGGACAGGGTCTGACAGATACGCAGTATTTT. Amino acid sequence: CASSAQGQGLTDTQYF. The variable domain in full, completed from reference TRBV2 and TRBJ2-3, reads EPEVTQTPSHQVTQMGQEVILRCVPISNHLYFYWYRQILGQKVEFLVSFYNNEISEKSEIFDDQFSVERPDGSNFTLKIRSTKLEDSAMYFCASSAQGQGLTDTQYFGPGTRLTVL.

The V gene is TRBV28, the J gene TRBJ1-1; 10 positions match TRBD1. The length of the CDR3 is 17 residues. Trimming cost V 7 bases and J 6 bases; bases outside gene matches: 17. Germline V gene data show CDR1 as MDHEN and CDR2 as SYDVKM. The CDR3 nucleotides read TGTGCCAGCATCCAAAGGGGACAGGGGAAATTTGAGGCTGAAGCTTTCTTT. It specifies CASIQRGQGKFEAEAFF.

This chain connects TRBV7-9 to TRBJ2-2; 14 nucleotides agree with TRBD2. Germline values: CDR1 SEHNR, CDR2 FQNEAQ (reference sequence). J was trimmed by 7 bases and V by 7 bases; bases with no gene match: 8. The CDR3 has 16 amino acids. The DNA of the CDR3 is TGTGCCAGCACCAAGGGGACTAGCGGGAGATACGGGGAGCTGTTTTTT. Translated, it gives CASTKGTSGRYGELFF.

The genes are TRBV5-4 and TRBJ2-1, with D maybe TRBD1 (6 bases). Per the germline V gene, CDR1 is SGHNT and CDR2 is YYREEE (reference sequence). With 10 bases removed from V and 8 bases from J, the gap between germline ends came to 16 bases. The CDR3 runs to 12 residues. The CDR3 nucleotides read TGTGCCGCCCAGGGGCTTACGGATGAGCAGTTCTTC. Protein: CAAQGLTDEQFF.

The gene calls are TRBV30 and TRBJ1-2, with a tentative D call TRBD1 (5 bases). CDR1 is GTSNPN, CDR2 SVGIG, per germline (reference sequence). The CDR3 is made up of 11 amino acids. V dropped 3 bases and J dropped 8 bases, with 10 bases sitting between them. The CDR3 protein is CAWSTRGGYTF. DNA for the CDR3: TGTGCCTGGAGCACGCGGGGGGGCTACACCTTC.